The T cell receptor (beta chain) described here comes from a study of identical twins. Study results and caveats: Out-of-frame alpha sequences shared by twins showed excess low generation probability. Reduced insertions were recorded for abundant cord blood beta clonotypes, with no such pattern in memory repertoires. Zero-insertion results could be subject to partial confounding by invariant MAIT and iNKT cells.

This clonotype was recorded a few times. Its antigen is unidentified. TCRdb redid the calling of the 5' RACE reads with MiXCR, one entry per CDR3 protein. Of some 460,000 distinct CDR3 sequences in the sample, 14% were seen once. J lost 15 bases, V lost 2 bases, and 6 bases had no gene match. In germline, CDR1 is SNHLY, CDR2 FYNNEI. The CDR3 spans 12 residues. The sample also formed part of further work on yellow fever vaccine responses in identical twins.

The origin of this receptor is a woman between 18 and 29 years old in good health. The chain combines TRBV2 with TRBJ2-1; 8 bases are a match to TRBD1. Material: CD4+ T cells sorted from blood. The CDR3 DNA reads TGTGCCAGCAGTGAACCCAGGGGGCTGCCGTTCTTC. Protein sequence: CASSEPRGLPFF. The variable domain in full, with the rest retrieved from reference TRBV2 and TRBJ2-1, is EPEVTQTPSHQVTQMGQEVILRCVPISNHLYFYWYRQILGQKVEFLVSFYNNEISEKSEIFDDQFSVERPDGSNFTLKIRSTKLEDSAMYFCASSEPRGLPFFGPGTRLTVL.